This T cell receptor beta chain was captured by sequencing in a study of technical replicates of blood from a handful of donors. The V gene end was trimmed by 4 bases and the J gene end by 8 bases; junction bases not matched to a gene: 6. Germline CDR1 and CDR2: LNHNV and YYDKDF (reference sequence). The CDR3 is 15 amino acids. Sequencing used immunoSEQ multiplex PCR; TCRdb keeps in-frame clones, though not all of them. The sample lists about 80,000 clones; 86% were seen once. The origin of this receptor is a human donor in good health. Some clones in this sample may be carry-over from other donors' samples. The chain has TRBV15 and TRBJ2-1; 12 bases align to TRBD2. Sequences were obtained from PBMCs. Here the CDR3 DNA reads TGTGCCACCAGCACACTAGCGGGAGGCGTAGATGAGCAGTTCTTC. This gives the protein CATSTLAGGVDEQFF.